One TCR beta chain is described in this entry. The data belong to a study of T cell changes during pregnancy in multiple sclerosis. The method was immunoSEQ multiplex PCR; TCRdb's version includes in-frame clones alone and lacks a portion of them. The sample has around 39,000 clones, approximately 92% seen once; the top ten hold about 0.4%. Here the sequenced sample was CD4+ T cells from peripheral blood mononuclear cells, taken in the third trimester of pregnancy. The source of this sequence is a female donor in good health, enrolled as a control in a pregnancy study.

DNA for the CDR3: TGTGCCTGGAGTGCACTAGCGGGAGACAATGAGCAGTTCTTC. Translating it yields CAWSALAGDNEQFF. V is TRBV30 and J is TRBJ2-1, with TRBD2 matching over 11 bases. CDR1 and CDR2 (germline): GTSNPN, SVGIG (reference sequence). V lost 1 base to trimming and J lost 5 bases; unmatched junction nucleotides: 1. CDR3 length equals 14 residues.